The 2 T cell receptor beta chains presented below share a single source sample, sequenced in a study of early T cells in non-severe SARS-CoV-2 infection (dated by TCRdb to about 2021). Receptor amplification or capture employed 5' RACE. The sequencer was a NextSeq 500. TCRdb reprocessed the public reads (quality trimming at Q25 with fastp, clone calling with MiXCR) and kept in-frame beta chains. Each CDR3 protein appears once, grouped with its most common genes and DNA. The sample records some 71,000 distinct CDR3 sequences, roughly 13% of which are singletons. The ten largest clones capture over 11% of the sample. The sequenced sample consisted of whole blood. The receptor source for this set is an adult who was a healthcare worker with PCR-confirmed SARS-CoV-2 infection or an uninfected control (not recorded which).

The chain is built from TRBV7-9 and TRBJ2-5; 9 bases are a match to TRBD1. CDR3 length: 13 amino acids. The J segment lost 4 bases and the V segment lost 9 bases, leaving 6 bases of the junction unmatched. Germline V gene lookup returns CDR1 SEHNR and CDR2 FQNEAQ (reference sequence). CDR3 DNA: TGTGCCAGTAAACAGGGGGCGCGAGAGACCCAGTACTTC. This sequence encodes CASKQGARETQYF.

This clonotype appeared many times. The V call is TRBV13, the J call TRBJ1-1; tentative D call: TRBD1 (5 bases). The germline gives CDR1 PRHDT, CDR2 FYEKMQ (reference sequence). The CDR3 runs 17 residues. V was trimmed by 4 bases and J by 0 bases, leaving 18 bases between them. The CDR3 DNA is TGTGCCAGCAGCTCGTTGTACGGGGCGGAAGTGAACACTGAAGCTTTCTTT. It translates to CASSSLYGAEVNTEAFF.